A single sample gave rise to the 14 T cell receptor beta chains below, sequenced in a study of blood T cell repertoires in COVID-19. Libraries were prepared by immunoSEQ multiplex PCR; TCRdb keeps only in-frame clonotypes and omits some of them. This sample has about 130,000 clones, with 80% to 85% found just once. Specimen: peripheral blood. Receptors originate from a woman between 25 and 40 years old who had recovered from COVID-19.

The table lists this clone with a count of one. The genes are TRBV28 and TRBJ2-7; TRBD2 matches at 8 bases. V dropped 3 bases and J dropped 4; count of bases not matched to a gene: 11. The CDR3 sequence is 16 residues long. In germline, CDR1 is MDHEN, CDR2 SYDVKM. The CDR3 loop is CASSFRISGSSYEQYF. As DNA, the CDR3 is TGTGCCAGCAGTTTCCGGATAAGCGGGAGTTCATACGAGCAGTACTTC. Full variable domain (missing parts from reference TRBV28 and TRBJ2-7): DVKVTQSSRYLVKRTGEKVFLECVQDMDHENMFWYRQDPGLGLRLIYFSYDVKMKEKGDIPEGYSVSREKKERFSLILESASTNQTSMYLCASSFRISGSSYEQYFGPGTRLTVT.

This rearrangement joins TRBV3-1 (or the pseudogene TRBV3-2) to TRBJ2-3, with 7 positions matching TRBD2. Per the germline V gene, CDR1 is LGHDT and CDR2 is YNNKEL (reference sequence). CDR3 length equals 15 residues. The junction had 7 bases not matched to a gene; V was cut back by 5 bases and J by 2 bases. The CDR3 sequence is CASSTSAGVTDTQYF. The CDR3 region has the DNA TGTGCCAGCAGCACTAGCGCGGGGGTCACAGATACGCAGTATTTT.

This clone was seen more than once but under ten times. The chain has TRBV7-3 and TRBJ1-1; TRBD1 agrees at 7 bases. CDR1 and CDR2 (germline): SGHTA, FQGTGA. This CDR3 is built from 15 residues. Unmatched junction bases numbered 10, after V lost 5 bases and J lost 4 bases. CDR3: CASSIQTGPGTEAFF. CDR3 DNA: TGTGCCAGCAGCATTCAGACAGGGCCGGGCACTGAAGCTTTCTTT.

The CDR3 reads CASSVRDRDHEQYF. In nucleotides, the CDR3 is TGTGCCAGCAGCGTCCGGGACAGGGACCACGAGCAGTACTTC. The chain employs TRBV9 and TRBJ2-7, with 9 bases aligning to TRBD1. Germline V lookup: CDR1 SGDLS, CDR2 YYNGEE. CDR3 size: 14 residues. V shed 2 bases, J shed 5 bases, and the junction held 5 bases outside the gene matches. Full variable domain (outside the CDR3, taken from reference TRBV9 and TRBJ2-7): DSGVTQTPKHLITATGQRVTLRCSPRSGDLSVYWYQQSLDQGLQFLIQYYNGEERAKGNILERFSAQQFPDLHSELNLSSLELGDSALYFCASSVRDRDHEQYFGPGTRLTVT.

The rearrangement joins TRBV5-6 to TRBJ2-3; 11 bases map to TRBD2. CDR3 length: 17 amino acids. J lost 2 bases, V lost 0 bases, and 5 bases had no gene match. Germline V gene lookup returns CDR1 SGHDT and CDR2 YYEEEE. The CDR3 loop reads CASSLELAGDTTDTQYF. The DNA for the CDR3 is TGTGCCAGCAGCTTGGAACTAGCGGGAGATACCACAGATACGCAGTATTTT.

The J gene is TRBJ1-1, the V gene TRBV7-3; TRBD1 might be the D (5 bases). With 1 base removed from V and 5 bases from J, the gap between germline ends came to 11 bases. Germline-derived CDR1 and CDR2 are SGHTA and FQGTGA. There are 14 residues in the CDR3. For the CDR3, the DNA is TGTGCCAGCAGCTTAATCGGGGGATCGACTGAAGCTTTCTTT. Translation: CASSLIGGSTEAFF.

The rearrangement links TRBV9 to TRBJ2-7, with 11 nucleotides matching TRBD2. Trimming removed 0 bases from V and 6 bases from J; junction bases left unmatched: 2. This CDR3 has 14 amino acids. CDR1 SGDLS and CDR2 YYNGEE come from the germline V gene. DNA for the CDR3: TGTGCCAGCAGCGTAGTAGGGACTAGCGGCGAGCAGTACTTC. This codes for CASSVVGTSGEQYF.

The gene calls are TRBV11-3 and TRBJ2-5; D gene uncertain. The CDR3 is 13 residues long. Germline-derived CDR1 and CDR2 are SGHNT and YENEEA. The V and J ends lost 5 bases and 0 bases respectively, with 7 bases between them. This CDR3 reads CASSRGDQETQYF. CDR3 in DNA: TGTGCCAGCAGCCGCGGTGACCAAGAGACCCAGTACTTC. Drawing the rest from reference TRBV11-3 and TRBJ2-5, the complete variable domain is EAGVVQSPRYKIIEKKQPVAFWCNPISGHNTLYWYLQNLGQGPELLIRYENEEAVDDSQLPKDRFSAERLKGVDSTLKIQPAELGDSAVYLCASSRGDQETQYFGPGTRLLVL.

The J gene is TRBJ2-3, the V gene TRBV10-3; 11 bases fit TRBD2. Germline CDR1 reads ENHRY; CDR2 reads SYGVKD. The CDR3 is 15 amino acids. With V trimmed by 8 bases and J by 3 bases, 7 bases remained unmatched. The CDR3: CAIGTGTSGTDTQYF. In nucleotides, the CDR3 is TGTGCCATCGGGACTGGGACTAGCGGAACAGATACGCAGTATTTT.

The genes are TRBV12-3 or TRBV12-4 and TRBJ1-2, with a weak D call TRBD1 (6 bases). This CDR3 is 12 amino acids long. V lost 8 bases and J lost 5, with 12 bases in between. The CDR3 DNA is TGTGCCAGCCAGGACAGCGTGTATGGCTACACCTTC. This codes for CASQDSVYGYTF.

This clone showed up just a few times. The rearrangement joins TRBV3-1 (or the pseudogene TRBV3-2) to TRBJ2-7; D is unclear. CDR1 is LGHDT, CDR2 YNNKEL, per germline (reference sequence). The V gene lost 4 bases and the J gene lost 2 bases, with 6 bases spanning the gap. The CDR3 has 12 amino acids. The CDR3 is CASSPSAYEQYF. The CDR3 DNA reads as TGTGCCAGCAGCCCCAGCGCCTACGAGCAGTACTTC.

The chain is built from TRBV7-3 and TRBJ2-4, with D perhaps matching TRBD1 (5 bases). This CDR3 region has 14 residues. Germline CDR1 SGHTA, CDR2 FQGTGA. Trimming removed 2 bases from V and 3 bases from J, with 8 bases in between. This CDR3 reads CASSLGASKNIQYF. Here the CDR3 DNA reads TGTGCCAGCAGCTTAGGGGCAAGCAAAAACATTCAGTACTTC.

The chain couples TRBV11-3 to TRBJ2-3; possible D gene TRBD1, 5 bases. V was cut by 3 bases and J by 3 bases, with 7 bases left in between. In germline, CDR1 is SGHNT, CDR2 YENEEA. The CDR3 is 13 residues long. CDR3 in DNA: TGTGCCAGCAGCTTTAGGGGAACAGATACGCAGTATTTT. Protein product: CASSFRGTDTQYF.

This chain connects TRBV29-1 to TRBJ1-5, with a weak D call TRBD1 (5 bases). The V gene lost 6 bases and the J gene lost 0 bases, with 6 bases spanning the gap. From germline, CDR1 is SQVTM and CDR2 ANQGSEA. The CDR3 contains 12 residues. CDR3 in DNA: TGCAGCGTCAGGGATAGCAATCAGCCCCAGCATTTT. Protein product: CSVRDSNQPQHF.